The 21 T cell receptor beta chains in this list originate from one sample, sequenced in a study of blood T cell repertoires in COVID-19. TCRdb's table, derived via immunoSEQ multiplex PCR, lists solely in-frame clones and lacks some. This sample has hundreds of thousands of clones, with just over 85% found just once. Material for sequencing was peripheral blood. These receptors came from a woman aged 25 to 39 with active or convalescent COVID-19.

The chain carries TRBV5-1 and TRBJ1-5, with D possibly matching TRBD1 (6 bases). Between the trimmed V and J ends, which lost 2 bases and 4 bases, there was a span of 16 bases. This CDR3 region has 16 residues. CDR1 is SGHRS and CDR2 is YFSETQ in the germline V gene. The CDR3: CASSFHPGDWNQPQHF. Here the CDR3 DNA reads TGCGCCAGCAGCTTCCATCCAGGGGATTGGAATCAGCCCCAGCATTTT.

This chain connects TRBV19 to TRBJ1-2; D unclear. CDR3 length: 13 amino acids. CDR1 is LNHDA and CDR2 is SQIVND in the germline V gene (reference sequence). Trimming shortened V by 11 bases and J by 1 base, and 14 bases separated the two germline ends. The CDR3: CAALGSYNYGYTF. In DNA form, the CDR3 reads TGTGCCGCCCTTGGCAGTTATAACTATGGCTACACCTTC.

The chain employs TRBV30 and TRBJ1-2, with a possible D match to TRBD1 (6 bases). CDR3 length: 16 residues. Germline CDR1 and CDR2: GTSNPN and SVGIG (reference sequence). Trimming cost V 0 bases and J 5 bases, with 19 bases left between them. CDR3 bases: TGTGCCTGGAGTGTAAGAAAATCCGGGACACAATATGGCTACACCTTC. Protein product: CAWSVRKSGTQYGYTF.

This rearrangement joins TRBV5-4 to TRBJ1-2, with a weak D call TRBD1 (6 bases). The CDR3 runs to 16 residues. The germline V gene has CDR1 SGHNT and CDR2 YYREEE (reference sequence). V gave up 3 bases and J gave up 3 bases, with 18 bases separating them. The CDR3 sequence is CASSSGGTGTYYGYTF. CDR3 coding DNA: TGTGCCAGCAGCTCGGGGGGTACAGGGACCTACTATGGCTACACCTTC.

The chain recombines TRBV5-1 with TRBJ2-1; D perhaps matches TRBD1 (5 bases). V was clipped by 1 base and J by 2 bases, with 10 bases between them. Germline V gene data show CDR1 as SGHRS and CDR2 as YFSETQ. CDR3 length: 15 residues. The CDR3 region has the DNA TGCGCCAGCAGCTTGTATAGGGGCACCTACAATGAGCAGTTCTTC. Encoded protein: CASSLYRGTYNEQFF. Using reference TRBV5-1 and TRBJ2-1 for the parts outside the CDR3, the full variable domain is KAGVTQTPRYLIKTRGQQVTLSCSPISGHRSVSWYQQTPGQGLQFLFEYFSETQRNKGNFPGRFSGRQFSNSRSEMNVSTLELGDSALYLCASSLYRGTYNEQFFGPGTRLTVL.

The J gene is TRBJ2-5, the V gene TRBV6-1; 8 bases agree with TRBD2. Germline-derived CDR1 and CDR2 are MNHNS and SASEGT. V was clipped by 6 bases and J by 5 bases; unmatched bases: 8. The CDR3 has 14 amino acids. CDR3 region: CASSKASGWETQYF. For the CDR3, the DNA is TGTGCCAGCAGCAAGGCTAGCGGGTGGGAGACCCAGTACTTC.

J is TRBJ1-1 and V is TRBV13; unclear D gene. Per the germline V gene, CDR1 is PRHDT and CDR2 is FYEKMQ (reference sequence). Trimming took 3 bases from V and 0 from J, leaving 8 bases between them. The CDR3 extends over 14 amino acids. CDR3 amino acids: CASSFRGMNTEAFF. DNA of the CDR3: TGTGCCAGCAGCTTTCGGGGTATGAACACTGAAGCTTTCTTT.

J is TRBJ2-7 and V is TRBV15; D unclear. Germline CDR1 and CDR2: LNHNV and YYDKDF (reference sequence). Trimming shortened V by 0 bases and J by 0 bases, and 9 bases separated the two germline ends. This CDR3 region has 15 residues. The DNA for the CDR3 is TGTGCCACCAGCAGAGAAGTCGCTAGCTCCTACGAGCAGTACTTC. Protein sequence: CATSREVASSYEQYF.

This chain links TRBV15 with TRBJ2-7; 8 bases agree with TRBD1. From germline, CDR1 is LNHNV and CDR2 YYDKDF (reference sequence). The CDR3 consists of 14 residues. The J segment lost 2 bases and the V segment lost 5 bases, leaving 5 bases of the junction unmatched. The CDR3 sequence is CATSSGQVTYEQYF. DNA for the CDR3: TGTGCCACCAGCTCGGGACAGGTCACCTACGAGCAGTACTTC.

The rearrangement links TRBV6-6 to TRBJ2-3; TRBD2 matches 10 bases. CDR1 is MNHNY, CDR2 SVGAGI, per germline (reference sequence). CDR3 size: 16 residues. V shed 2 bases, J shed 2 bases, and the junction held 4 bases outside the gene matches. CDR3 bases: TGTGCCAGCAGTTACCGGCTAGCGGGGGTCACAGATACGCAGTATTTT. Its protein product is CASSYRLAGVTDTQYF.

The CDR3 DNA reads TGTGCCAGCAGTGAAGGTTCTTCGGGGTATTACGAGCAGTACTTC. It translates to CASSEGSSGYYEQYF. This sequence joins TRBV2 and TRBJ2-7, with D perhaps matching TRBD2 (5 bases). V was trimmed by 1 base and J by 4 bases, leaving 14 bases between them. CDR3 size: 15 residues. Germline-derived CDR1 and CDR2 are SNHLY and FYNNEI.

V and J are TRBV3-1 (or the pseudogene TRBV3-2) and TRBJ1-4; 9 bases agree with TRBD1. The CDR3 is 16 residues long. Losses at the gene ends were 6 bases for V and 1 base for J; bases not matched to a gene: 6. In germline, CDR1 is LGHDT, CDR2 YNNKEL (reference sequence). The DNA of the CDR3 is TGTGCCAGCAGTCTACAGGGGGCGAGAACTAATGAAAAACTGTTTTTT. Translation gives CASSLQGARTNEKLFF.

The chain employs TRBV4-1 and TRBJ1-6; the D is unclear. Germline V lookup: CDR1 MGHRA, CDR2 YSYEKL. The CDR3 loop spans 14 amino acids. V lost 2 bases and J lost 5, with 7 bases in between. The CDR3, as DNA: TGCGCCAGCAGCCAACCCCACAATAATTCACCCCTCCACTTT. Translated, it gives CASSQPHNNSPLHF.

The V and J genes are TRBV4-1 and TRBJ1-1, with D possibly being TRBD1 (6 bases). CDR1 MGHRA and CDR2 YSYEKL come from the germline V gene. The ends were cut back, 0 bases at V and 4 bases at J, with 12 bases in the middle. CDR3 length equals 15 residues. CDR3 protein: CASSQDLAGATEAFF. In DNA form, the CDR3 reads TGCGCCAGCAGCCAAGATCTAGCAGGGGCCACTGAAGCTTTCTTT.

J is TRBJ2-7 and V is TRBV13; tentatively, D is TRBD1 (5 bases). Germline-derived CDR1 and CDR2 are PRHDT and FYEKMQ (reference sequence). Trimming cost V 4 bases and J 2 bases, with 15 bases left between them. This CDR3 is built from 15 residues. The chain's CDR3 is CASSSGQGETYEQYF. In DNA form, the CDR3 reads TGTGCCAGCAGCTCTGGACAAGGGGAAACCTACGAGCAGTACTTC.

The chain is built from TRBV6-6 and TRBJ2-7, with 9 bases that match TRBD1. Trimming at V came to 2 bases and at J to 2 bases, leaving 7 bases not matched to a gene. CDR3 length equals 16 residues. CDR1 and CDR2 (germline): MNHNY, SVGAGI (reference sequence). Here the CDR3 DNA reads TGTGCCAGCAGTTACGGAGGTGGGACAGGGCCCTACGAGCAGTACTTC. It codes for CASSYGGGTGPYEQYF.

The J gene is TRBJ2-3, the V gene TRBV10-3, with 7 nucleotides matching TRBD1. The CDR3 has 14 residues. With V trimmed by 3 bases and J by 5 bases, 5 bases remained unmatched. Germline V gene sequence: CDR1 ENHRY, CDR2 SYGVKD. The CDR3 loop is CAISDRQGVDTQYF. For the CDR3, the DNA is TGTGCCATCAGTGACCGACAGGGCGTAGATACGCAGTATTTT.

The V call is TRBV4-2, the J call TRBJ2-5; TRBD2 matches 8 bases. Per germline, CDR1 LGHNA and CDR2 YNFKEQ. The CDR3 is 15 residues long. V was clipped by 4 bases and J by 5 bases; unmatched bases: 9. CDR3 sequence reads: CASSRLAGGGETQYF. The CDR3 DNA is TGTGCCAGCAGCCGCCTTGCGGGAGGTGGGGAGACCCAGTACTTC.

The gene calls are TRBV7-9 and TRBJ2-2, with 8 bases identical to TRBD2. With 5 bases clipped from V and 3 bases from J, the junction kept 5 bases outside the gene matches. This CDR3 comprises 15 residues. The germline V gene has CDR1 SEHNR and CDR2 FQNEAQ (reference sequence). The CDR3 DNA follows: TGTGCCAGCAGCCCTACTAGCGGAGACACCGGGGAGCTGTTTTTT. Translation: CASSPTSGDTGELFF.

The table lists this clone with a count of one. This chain uses TRBV6-4 with TRBJ2-1; 11 bases match TRBD2. This CDR3 has 16 amino acids. The V gene's germline CDR1 is MRHNA and CDR2 SNTAGT. V shed 1 base, J shed 2 bases, and the junction held 1 base outside the gene matches. The CDR3 coding sequence is TGTGCCAGCAGTGACTTTAGCGGGGGGGCCTACAATGAGCAGTTCTTC. Translating gives CASSDFSGGAYNEQFF.

This chain links TRBV12-3 or TRBV12-4 with TRBJ1-2; no clear D. The CDR3 has 12 residues. Trimming took off 1 base at V and 8 bases at J, with 8 bases between the two ends. The CDR3 DNA reads TGTGCCAGCAGTTTAGGATCGAGGGGCTACACCTTC. It yields the protein CASSLGSRGYTF.